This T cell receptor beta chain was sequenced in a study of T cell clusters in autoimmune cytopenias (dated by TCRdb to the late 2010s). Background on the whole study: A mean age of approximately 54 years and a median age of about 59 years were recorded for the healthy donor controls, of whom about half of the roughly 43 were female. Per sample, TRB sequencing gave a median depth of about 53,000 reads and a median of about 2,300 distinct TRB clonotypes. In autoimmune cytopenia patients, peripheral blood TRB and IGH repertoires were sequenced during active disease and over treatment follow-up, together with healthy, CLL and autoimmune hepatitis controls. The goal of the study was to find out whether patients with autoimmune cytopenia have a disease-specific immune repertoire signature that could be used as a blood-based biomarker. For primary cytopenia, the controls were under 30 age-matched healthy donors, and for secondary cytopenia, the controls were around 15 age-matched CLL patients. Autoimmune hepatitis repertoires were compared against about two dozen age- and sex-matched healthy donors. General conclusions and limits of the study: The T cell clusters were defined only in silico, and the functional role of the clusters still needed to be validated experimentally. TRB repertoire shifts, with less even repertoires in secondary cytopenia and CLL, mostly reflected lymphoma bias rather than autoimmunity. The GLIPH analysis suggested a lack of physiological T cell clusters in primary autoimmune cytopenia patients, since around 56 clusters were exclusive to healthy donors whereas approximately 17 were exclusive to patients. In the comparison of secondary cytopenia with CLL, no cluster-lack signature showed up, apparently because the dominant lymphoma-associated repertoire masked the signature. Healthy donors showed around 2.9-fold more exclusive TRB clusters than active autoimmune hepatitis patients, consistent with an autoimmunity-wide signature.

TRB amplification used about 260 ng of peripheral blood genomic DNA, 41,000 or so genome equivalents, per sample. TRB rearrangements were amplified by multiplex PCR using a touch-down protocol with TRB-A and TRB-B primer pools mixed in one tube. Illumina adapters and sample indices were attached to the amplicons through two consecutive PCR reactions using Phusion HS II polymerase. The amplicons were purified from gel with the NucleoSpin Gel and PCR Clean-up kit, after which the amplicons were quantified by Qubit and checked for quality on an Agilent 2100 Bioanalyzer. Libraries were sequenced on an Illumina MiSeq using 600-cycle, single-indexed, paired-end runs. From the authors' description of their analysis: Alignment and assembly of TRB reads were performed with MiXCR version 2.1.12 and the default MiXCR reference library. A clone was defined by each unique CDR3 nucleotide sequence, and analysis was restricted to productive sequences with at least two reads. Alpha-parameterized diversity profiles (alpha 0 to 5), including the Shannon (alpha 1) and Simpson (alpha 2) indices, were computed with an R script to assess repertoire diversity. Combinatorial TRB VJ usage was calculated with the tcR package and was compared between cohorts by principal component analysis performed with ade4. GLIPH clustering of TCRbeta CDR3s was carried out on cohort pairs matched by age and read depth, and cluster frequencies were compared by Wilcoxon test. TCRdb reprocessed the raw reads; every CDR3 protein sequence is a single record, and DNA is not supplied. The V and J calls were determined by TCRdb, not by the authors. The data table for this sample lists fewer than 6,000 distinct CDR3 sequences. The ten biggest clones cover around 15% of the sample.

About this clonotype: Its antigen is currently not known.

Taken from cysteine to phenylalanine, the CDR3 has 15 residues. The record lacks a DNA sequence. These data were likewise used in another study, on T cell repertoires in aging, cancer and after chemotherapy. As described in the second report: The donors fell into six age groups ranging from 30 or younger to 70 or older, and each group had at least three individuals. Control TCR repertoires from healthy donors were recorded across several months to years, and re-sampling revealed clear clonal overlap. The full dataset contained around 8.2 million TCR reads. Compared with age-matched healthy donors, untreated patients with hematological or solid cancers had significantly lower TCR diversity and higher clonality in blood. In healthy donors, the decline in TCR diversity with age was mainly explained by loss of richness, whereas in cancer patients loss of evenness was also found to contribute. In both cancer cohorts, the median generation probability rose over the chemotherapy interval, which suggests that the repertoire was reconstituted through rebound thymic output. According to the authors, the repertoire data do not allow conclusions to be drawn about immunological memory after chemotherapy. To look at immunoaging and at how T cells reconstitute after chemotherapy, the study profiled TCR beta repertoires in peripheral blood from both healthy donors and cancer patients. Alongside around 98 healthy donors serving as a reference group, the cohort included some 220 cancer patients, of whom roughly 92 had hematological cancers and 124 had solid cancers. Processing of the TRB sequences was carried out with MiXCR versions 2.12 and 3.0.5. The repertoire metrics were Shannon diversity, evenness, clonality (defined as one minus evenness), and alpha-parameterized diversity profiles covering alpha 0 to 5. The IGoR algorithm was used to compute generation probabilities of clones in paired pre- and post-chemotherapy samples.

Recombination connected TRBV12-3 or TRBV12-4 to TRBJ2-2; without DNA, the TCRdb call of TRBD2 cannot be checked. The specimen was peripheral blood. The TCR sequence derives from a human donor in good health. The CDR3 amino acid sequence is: CASSEAPTGSGELFF.